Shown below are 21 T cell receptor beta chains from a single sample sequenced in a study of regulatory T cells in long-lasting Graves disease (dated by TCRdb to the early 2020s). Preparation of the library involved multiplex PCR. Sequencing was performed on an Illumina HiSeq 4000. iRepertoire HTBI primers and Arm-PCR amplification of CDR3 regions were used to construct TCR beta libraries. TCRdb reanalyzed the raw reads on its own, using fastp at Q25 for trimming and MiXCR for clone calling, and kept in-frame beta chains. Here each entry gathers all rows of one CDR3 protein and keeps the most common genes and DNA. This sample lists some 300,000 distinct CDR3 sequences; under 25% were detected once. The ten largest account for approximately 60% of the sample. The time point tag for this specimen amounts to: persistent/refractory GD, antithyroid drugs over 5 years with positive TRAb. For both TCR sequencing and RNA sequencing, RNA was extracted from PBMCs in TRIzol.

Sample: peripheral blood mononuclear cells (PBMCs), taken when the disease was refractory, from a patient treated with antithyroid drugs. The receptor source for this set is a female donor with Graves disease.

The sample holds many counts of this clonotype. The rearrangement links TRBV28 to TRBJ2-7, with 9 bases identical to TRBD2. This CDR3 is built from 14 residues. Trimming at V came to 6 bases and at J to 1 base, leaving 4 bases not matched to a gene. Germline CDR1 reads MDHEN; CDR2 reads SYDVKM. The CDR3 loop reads CASRDSGGSYEQYF. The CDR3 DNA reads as TGTGCCAGCAGGGACAGCGGGGGGTCCTACGAGCAGTACTTC.

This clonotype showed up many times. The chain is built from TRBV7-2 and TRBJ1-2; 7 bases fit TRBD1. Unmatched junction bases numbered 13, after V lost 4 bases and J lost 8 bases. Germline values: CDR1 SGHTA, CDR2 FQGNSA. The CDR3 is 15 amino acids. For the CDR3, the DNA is TGTGCCAGCAGCTCCCGGCCACAGGGGACCTGGGGCTACACCTTC. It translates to CASSSRPQGTWGYTF. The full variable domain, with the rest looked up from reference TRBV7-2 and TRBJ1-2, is GAGVSQSPSNKVTEKGKDVELRCDPISGHTALYWYRQSLGQGLEFLIYFQGNSAPDKSGLPSDRFSAERTGGSVSTLTIQRTQQEDSAVYLCASSSRPQGTWGYTFGSGTRLTVV.

CDR3: CASSWTKETQYF. The CDR3 DNA follows: TGTGCCAGCAGTTGGACTAAAGAGACCCAGTACTTC. V and J are TRBV6-5 and TRBJ2-5; weak D call: TRBD2 (6 bases). This CDR3 is built from 12 residues. The V gene's germline CDR1 is MNHEY and CDR2 SVGAGI. Deletions cut 4 bases from V and 3 bases from J, with 6 bases between.

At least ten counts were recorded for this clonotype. The CDR3 loop is CASGGLLHF. The CDR3 DNA is TGTGCCAGCGGAGGACTCCTCCACTTT. The chain recombines TRBV6-1 with TRBJ1-6; D is unresolved. The CDR3 covers 9 residues. V was trimmed by 8 bases and J by 15 bases, leaving 8 bases between them. The germline V gene has CDR1 MNHNS and CDR2 SASEGT.

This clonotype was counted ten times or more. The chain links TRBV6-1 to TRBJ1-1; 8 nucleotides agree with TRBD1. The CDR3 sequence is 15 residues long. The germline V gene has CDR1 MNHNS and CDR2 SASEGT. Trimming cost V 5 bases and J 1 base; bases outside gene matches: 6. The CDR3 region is CASSPGTGKNTEAFF. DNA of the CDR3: TGTGCCAGCAGTCCGGGGACAGGAAAGAACACTGAAGCTTTCTTT.

The CDR3 here is CSARDRAPWGTDTQYF. The CDR3 bases are TGCAGCGCCCGGGACAGGGCCCCTTGGGGCACAGATACGCAGTATTTT. This rearrangement joins TRBV29-1 to TRBJ2-3; 9 bases fit TRBD1. Germline V gene lookup returns CDR1 SQVTM and CDR2 ANQGSEA. Trimming cost V 7 bases and J 1 base; bases outside gene matches: 12. The CDR3 extends over 16 amino acids.

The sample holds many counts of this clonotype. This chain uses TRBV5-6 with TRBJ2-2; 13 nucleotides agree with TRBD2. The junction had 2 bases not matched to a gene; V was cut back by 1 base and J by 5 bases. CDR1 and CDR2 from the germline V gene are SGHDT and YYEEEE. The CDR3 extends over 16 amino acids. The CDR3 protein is CASSLLLAGGTGELFF. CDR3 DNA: TGTGCCAGCAGCTTGTTACTAGCGGGAGGGACCGGGGAGCTGTTTTTT.

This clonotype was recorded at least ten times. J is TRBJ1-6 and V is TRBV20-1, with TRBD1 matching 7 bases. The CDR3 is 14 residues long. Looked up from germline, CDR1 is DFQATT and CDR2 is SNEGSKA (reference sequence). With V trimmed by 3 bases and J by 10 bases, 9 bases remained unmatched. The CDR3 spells CSASPDRESSPLHF. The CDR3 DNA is TGCAGTGCTAGTCCAGACAGGGAGAGCTCACCCCTCCACTTT.

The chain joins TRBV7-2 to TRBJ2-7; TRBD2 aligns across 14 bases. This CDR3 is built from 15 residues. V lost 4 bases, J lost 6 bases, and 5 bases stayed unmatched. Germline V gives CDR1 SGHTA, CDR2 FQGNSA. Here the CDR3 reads CASSSRLAGGSEQYF. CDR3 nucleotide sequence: TGTGCCAGCAGCTCCCGACTAGCGGGAGGGAGCGAGCAGTACTTC.

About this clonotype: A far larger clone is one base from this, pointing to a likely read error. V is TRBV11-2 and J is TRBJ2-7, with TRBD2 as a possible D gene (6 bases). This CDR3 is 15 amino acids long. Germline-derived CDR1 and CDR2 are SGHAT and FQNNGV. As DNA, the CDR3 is TGTGTCAGCAGCTTCCAGTCGGGAGCGGCGTACGAGCAGTACTTC. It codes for CVSSFQSGAAYEQYF.

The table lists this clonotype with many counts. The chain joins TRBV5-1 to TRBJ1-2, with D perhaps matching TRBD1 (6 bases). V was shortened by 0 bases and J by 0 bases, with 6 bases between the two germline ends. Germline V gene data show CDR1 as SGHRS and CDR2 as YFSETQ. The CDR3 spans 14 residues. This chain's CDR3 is CASSLGTANYGYTF. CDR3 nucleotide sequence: TGCGCCAGCAGCTTGGGGACAGCTAACTATGGCTACACCTTC. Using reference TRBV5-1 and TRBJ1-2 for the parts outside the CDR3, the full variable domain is KAGVTQTPRYLIKTRGQQVTLSCSPISGHRSVSWYQQTPGQGLQFLFEYFSETQRNKGNFPGRFSGRQFSNSRSEMNVSTLELGDSALYLCASSLGTANYGYTFGSGTRLTVV.

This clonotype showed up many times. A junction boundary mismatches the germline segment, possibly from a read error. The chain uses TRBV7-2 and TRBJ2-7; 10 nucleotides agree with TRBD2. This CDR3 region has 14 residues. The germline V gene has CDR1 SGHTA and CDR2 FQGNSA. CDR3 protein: CASSLASGSYEQYF. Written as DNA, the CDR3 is TGTGCCAGCAGTTTAGCTAGCGGGAGCTACGAGCAGTACTTC.

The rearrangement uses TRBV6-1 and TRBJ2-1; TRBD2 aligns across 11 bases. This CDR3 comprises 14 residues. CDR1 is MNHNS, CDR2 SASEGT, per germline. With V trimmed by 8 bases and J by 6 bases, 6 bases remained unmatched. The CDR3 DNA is TGTGCCAGCCCCCGGCTAGCGGGAGGCAATGAGCAGTTCTTC. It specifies CASPRLAGGNEQFF.

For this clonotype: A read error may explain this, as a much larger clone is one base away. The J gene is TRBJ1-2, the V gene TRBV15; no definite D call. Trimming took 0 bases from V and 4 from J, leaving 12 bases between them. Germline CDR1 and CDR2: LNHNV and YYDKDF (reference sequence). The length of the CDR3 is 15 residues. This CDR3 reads CATSREIINSYGYTF. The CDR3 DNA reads TGTGCCACCAGCAGAGAGATAATAAACTCCTATGGCTACACCTTC.

CDR3 sequence: CASSFPGRNQPQHF. The CDR3 DNA is TGTGCCAGCAGCTTCCCGGGACGGAATCAGCCCCAGCATTTT. The rearrangement links TRBV7-8 to TRBJ1-5; tentatively, D is TRBD1 (5 bases). Germline-derived CDR1 and CDR2 are SGHVS and FQNEAQ. Trimming pared 3 bases from V and 4 bases from J, leaving 10 bases between. There are 14 residues in the CDR3.

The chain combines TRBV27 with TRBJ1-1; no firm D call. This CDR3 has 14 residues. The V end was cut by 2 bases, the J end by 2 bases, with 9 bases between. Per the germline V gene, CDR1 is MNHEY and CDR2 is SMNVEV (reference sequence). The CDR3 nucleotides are TGTGCCAGCAGTTTAGTTCTGGGAAACACTGAAGCTTTCTTT. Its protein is CASSLVLGNTEAFF.

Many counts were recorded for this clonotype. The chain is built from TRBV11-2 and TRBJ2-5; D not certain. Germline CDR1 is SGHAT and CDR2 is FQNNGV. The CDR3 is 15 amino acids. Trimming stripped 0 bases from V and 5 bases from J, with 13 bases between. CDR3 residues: CASSLDGDLAETQYF. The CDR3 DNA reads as TGTGCCAGCAGCTTAGACGGCGACCTCGCGGAGACCCAGTACTTC.

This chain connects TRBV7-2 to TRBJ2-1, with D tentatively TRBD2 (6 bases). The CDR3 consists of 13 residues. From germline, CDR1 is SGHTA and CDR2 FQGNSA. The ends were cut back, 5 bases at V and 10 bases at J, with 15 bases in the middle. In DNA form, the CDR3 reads TGTGCCAGCAGCCAGAGCGGCGCGGGAGAGCAGTTCTTC. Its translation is CASSQSGAGEQFF.

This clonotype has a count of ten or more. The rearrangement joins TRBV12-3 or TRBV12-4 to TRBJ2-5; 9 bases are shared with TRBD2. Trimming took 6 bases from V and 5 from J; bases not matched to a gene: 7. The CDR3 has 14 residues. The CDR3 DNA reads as TGTGCCAGCAGCGCAGGGACTAGCCACGAGACCCAGTACTTC. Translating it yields CASSAGTSHETQYF.

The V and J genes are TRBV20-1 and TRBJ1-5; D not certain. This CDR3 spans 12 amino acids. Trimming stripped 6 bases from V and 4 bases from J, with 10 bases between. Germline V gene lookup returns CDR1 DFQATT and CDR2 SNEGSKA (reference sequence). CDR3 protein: CSARYTNQPQHF. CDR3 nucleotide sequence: TGCAGTGCCAGATATACTAATCAGCCCCAGCATTTT.

The CDR3 sequence: CSARDPRAEGEKLFF. DNA for the CDR3: TGCAGTGCTAGAGATCCACGGGCAGAAGGGGAAAAACTGTTTTTT. The chain couples TRBV20-1 to TRBJ1-4; no reliable D call. Germline lookup yields CDR1 DFQATT and CDR2 SNEGSKA (reference sequence). The CDR3 totals 15 residues. Trimming removed 0 bases from V and 8 bases from J, with 16 bases in between.